This is a list of T cell receptor beta chains from one sample in a study of T cells after yellow fever vaccination. TCRdb used MiXCR to reprocess the 5' RACE reads, holding one entry per CDR3 protein. The table lists just under 600,000 distinct CDR3 sequences, roughly 13% of them singletons. Specimen: PBMCs, collected on the day of the yellow fever booster vaccination. The receptor source for this set is a man aged 25-45 years who received the YFV17D yellow fever vaccine. The CDR3 runs from the conserved cysteine through the conserved F or W. Each record gives: V gene, J gene, D gene, clone size, CDR3 protein, CDR3 DNA. The D gene is left open where the match is weak. Not all rows give a size; the values are once, few, many and, for expanded clones, a class.

TRBV6-2/TRBV6-3,TRBJ1-5,TRBD1,-,CASTGQGQRGQPQHF,TGTGCCAGTACGGGACAGGGGCAACGAGGGCAGCCCCAGCATTTT
TRBV5-1,TRBJ2-1,TRBD2,few,CASSLAGTSIDEQFF,TGCGCCAGCAGCTTGGCCGGGACTAGTATCGATGAGCAGTTCTTC
TRBV6-1,TRBJ2-6,TRBD1,few,CASRAPRDRSSGANVLTF,TGTGCCAGCAGGGCTCCCCGGGACAGATCCTCTGGGGCCAACGTCCTGACTTTC
TRBV7-2,TRBJ2-7,-,few,CASSPQLGGAIYEQYF,TGTGCCAGCAGCCCCCAGCTGGGTGGGGCTATTTACGAGCAGTACTTC
TRBV12-3/TRBV12-4,TRBJ2-5,TRBD1,once,CASSGGEETQYF,TGTGCCAGTTCAGGGGGCGAGGAGACCCAGTACTTC
TRBV12-3/TRBV12-4,TRBJ1-1,-,few,CASNSGRTTEAFF,TGTGCCAGCAACTCGGGACGGACCACTGAAGCTTTCTTT
TRBV4-2,TRBJ1-4,-,-,CASSRQHVAGGEKLFF,TGTGCCAGCAGCCGCCAACACGTCGCGGGTGGTGAAAAACTGTTTTTT
TRBV7-2,TRBJ2-3,-,-,CASSLDRDPQYF,TGTGCCAGCAGCTTAGATCGGGACCCCCAGTATTTT
TRBV10-2,TRBJ2-1,TRBD1,few,CASSESGQGLYNEQFF,TGCGCCAGCAGTGAGTCGGGACAGGGGCTCTACAATGAGCAGTTCTTC
TRBV23-1,TRBJ2-3,TRBD2,-,CASSQSASGTSTDTQYF,TGCGCCAGCAGTCAATCGGCTAGCGGTACCAGCACAGATACGCAGTATTTT
TRBV25-1,TRBJ2-1,-,few,CASTSSWAESYNEQFF,TGTGCCAGCACTAGTTCTTGGGCTGAATCCTACAATGAGCAGTTCTTC
TRBV20-1,TRBJ2-7,TRBD2,-,CSASNLASGRADLGYEQYF,TGCAGTGCTAGCAATCTGGCTAGCGGGAGGGCCGACTTAGGCTACGAGCAGTACTTC
TRBV12-3/TRBV12-4,TRBJ2-5,TRBD1,few,CASSLPSGTEETQYF,TGTGCCAGCAGTTTACCCTCCGGGACAGAAGAGACCCAGTACTTC
TRBV7-9,TRBJ1-1,TRBD1,few,CASSPWDRGMNTEAFF,TGTGCCAGCAGCCCCTGGGACAGGGGGATGAACACTGAAGCTTTCTTT
TRBV20-1,TRBJ2-7,TRBD2,few,CSAKPLAGAYEQYF,TGCAGTGCTAAGCCCTTAGCGGGAGCTTACGAGCAGTACTTC
TRBV5-6,TRBJ2-2,TRBD2,many,CASRRLAGVAGELFF,TGTGCCAGCAGAAGACTAGCGGGAGTGGCCGGGGAGCTGTTTTTT
TRBV20-1,TRBJ2-7,-,few,CSARTSRGLYGGEQYF,TGCAGTGCTAGGACGTCAAGGGGACTCTACGGGGGCGAGCAGTACTTC
TRBV3-1,TRBJ1-5,TRBD1,-,CACSQGVWRDSSNQPQHF,TGTGCCTGCAGCCAAGGGGTTTGGCGGGACAGCAGCAATCAGCCCCAGCATTTT
TRBV14,TRBJ2-7,-,-,CVSSQFSPYEQYF,TGTGTCAGCAGCCAATTCAGCCCCTACGAGCAGTACTTC
TRBV5-1,TRBJ2-3,TRBD2,few,CASSRNIGGSSADTQYF,TGCGCCAGCAGCCGGAATATTGGCGGGAGTAGCGCAGATACGCAGTATTTT
TRBV7-2,TRBJ1-5,-,-,CASSLPPPQPQHF,TGTGCCAGCAGCTTACCCCCTCCTCAGCCCCAGCATTTT
TRBV29-1,TRBJ1-2,TRBD1,-,CSVQTQTGTYGYTF,TGCAGCGTCCAAACGCAGACAGGGACCTATGGCTACACCTTC
TRBV28,TRBJ2-3,-,-,CASSTGTGTDTQYF,TGTGCCAGCAGTACCGGGACGGGCACAGATACGCAGTATTTT
TRBV20-1,TRBJ1-2,-,many,CTPGATSGDGYTF,TGCACTCCCGGGGCCACCTCCGGGGATGGCTACACCTTC
TRBV28,TRBJ2-5,TRBD2,-,CASSSRTSGGRIRLSQYF,TGTGCCAGCAGTTCGCGGACTAGCGGGGGGCGTATTAGGTTGAGCCAGTACTTC
TRBV7-2,TRBJ2-1,TRBD1,few,CASSTRTGASNEQFF,TGTGCCAGCAGCACCAGGACAGGGGCATCGAATGAGCAGTTCTTC
TRBV28,TRBJ2-5,-,few,CASSNRPSRAQETQYF,TGTGCCAGCAGTAACAGACCCTCCCGGGCACAAGAGACCCAGTACTTC
TRBV30,TRBJ2-7,TRBD2,-,CAWRLSGRAAYEQYF,TGTGCCTGGAGACTTAGCGGGAGGGCCGCGTACGAGCAGTACTTC
TRBV29-1,TRBJ1-4,TRBD1,many,CSATGTGGGKLFF,TGCAGCGCCACCGGGACAGGGGGCGGAAAACTGTTTTTT
TRBV20-1,TRBJ1-1,TRBD1,-,CSARPLDRVVTEAFF,TGCAGTGCTAGGCCCTTGGACAGGGTGGTGACTGAAGCTTTCTTT
TRBV20-1,TRBJ2-7,-,-,CSAQLRASYEQYF,TGCAGTGCTCAGCTCCGGGCCTCCTACGAGCAGTACTTC
TRBV6-5,TRBJ2-3,-,few,CASSYLEQGKDTQYF,TGTGCCAGCAGTTACCTCGAACAGGGAAAAGATACGCAGTATTTT
TRBV5-1,TRBJ2-3,TRBD2,-,CASSAETSGYTDTQYF,TGCGCCAGCAGCGCCGAAACTAGCGGCTACACAGATACGCAGTATTTT
TRBV12-3/TRBV12-4,TRBJ2-3,-,few,CASSRTSPDTQYF,TGTGCCAGCAGTCGAACAAGCCCAGATACGCAGTATTTT
TRBV6-2/TRBV6-3,TRBJ2-1,-,-,CASSYTGTGSIF,TGTGCCAGCAGTTATACCGGAACAGGGTCAATCTTC
TRBV14,TRBJ2-3,TRBD2,few,CASSQLGSGKDTQYF,TGTGCCAGCAGCCAACTCGGTAGCGGGAAAGATACGCAGTATTTT
TRBV7-2,TRBJ2-1,TRBD2,few,CASSSRGDIGNEQFF,TGTGCCAGCAGCTCCCGGGGGGATATAGGCAATGAGCAGTTCTTC
TRBV7-3,TRBJ2-7,TRBD1,-,CASSLTGQGEQYF,TGTGCCAGCAGCTTAACGGGACAGGGGGAGCAGTACTTC
TRBV5-1,TRBJ1-1,-,few,CASSWGQKTLGTEAFF,TGCGCCAGCAGCTGGGGCCAGAAAACCCTGGGAACTGAAGCTTTCTTT
TRBV30,TRBJ2-3,TRBD1,-,CAWSRGGTADTQYF,TGTGCCTGGAGTAGAGGGGGCACAGCAGATACGCAGTATTTT
TRBV20-1,TRBJ1-5,-,few,CSASPRGAGAQHF,TGCAGTGCTAGTCCGAGGGGAGCCGGGGCCCAGCATTTT
TRBV7-9,TRBJ2-7,TRBD2,many,CASSTPGLQYEQYF,TGTGCCAGCAGCACGCCGGGACTACAATACGAGCAGTACTTC
TRBV19,TRBJ2-6,-,-,CASSIDLGDVLTF,TGTGCCAGTAGTATAGATCTGGGGGACGTCCTGACTTTC
TRBV7-9,TRBJ2-7,TRBD2,few,CASSRGGPNEQYF,TGTGCCAGCAGTCGCGGGGGTCCTAACGAGCAGTACTTC
TRBV3-1,TRBJ2-3,TRBD2,-,CASSHLPGGGTDTQYF,TGTGCCAGCAGCCATCTACCGGGAGGTGGCACAGATACGCAGTATTTT
TRBV28,TRBJ1-2,-,-,CASSLAGTEWGYTF,TGTGCCAGCAGTTTGGCCGGAACGGAATGGGGCTACACCTTC
TRBV20-1,TRBJ2-6,-,-,CSARGPGGANVLTF,TGCAGTGCTAGAGGGCCTGGGGGGGCCAACGTCCTGACTTTC
TRBV20-1,TRBJ2-5,-,few,CSAGRTIKETQYF,TGCAGTGCTGGGAGGACTATAAAGGAGACCCAGTACTTC
TRBV7-2,TRBJ2-1,-,few,CASTSSNEQFF,TGTGCCAGCACCTCATCCAATGAGCAGTTCTTC
TRBV10-3,TRBJ2-7,TRBD2,few,CANAVALAGVEQYF,TGTGCCAATGCGGTGGCACTAGCGGGAGTCGAGCAGTACTTC
TRBV12-3/TRBV12-4,TRBJ2-7,-,few,CASSSSGVSSYEQYF,TGTGCCAGCAGTTCCTCGGGGGTATCATCCTACGAGCAGTACTTC
TRBV19,TRBJ2-2,-,-,CASSWDINTGELFF,TGTGCCAGTAGTTGGGACATCAACACCGGGGAGCTGTTTTTT
TRBV29-1,TRBJ2-3,TRBD2,-,CSVWGGNTDTQYF,TGCAGCGTCTGGGGGGGGAACACAGATACGCAGTATTTT
TRBV7-9,TRBJ1-2,-,few,CASSLVILGVGYTF,TGTGCCAGCAGCTTGGTCATTTTAGGGGTCGGCTACACCTTC
TRBV24-1,TRBJ2-1,-,few,CATSRITSNINEQFF,TGTGCCACCAGTAGAATCACTAGCAACATCAATGAGCAGTTCTTC
TRBV20-1,TRBJ2-7,TRBD1,-,CSARWDRDPYEQYF,TGCAGTGCTAGATGGGACAGGGACCCCTACGAGCAGTACTTC
TRBV9,TRBJ2-3,-,few,CASSVDPGLQDTQYF,TGTGCCAGCAGCGTAGATCCAGGTTTGCAAGATACGCAGTATTTT
TRBV20-1,TRBJ1-3,-,-,CSARDPNSSGNTIYF,TGCAGTGCTAGAGATCCGAATTCATCTGGAAACACCATATATTTT
TRBV12-3/TRBV12-4,TRBJ1-1,-,few,CASSFGVSTEAFF,TGTGCCAGCAGTTTTGGGGTATCCACTGAAGCTTTCTTT